These 20 T cell receptor beta chains share one sample of origin, sequenced in a study of OX40 agonist ivuxolimab in advanced cancers. Some clones are missing from TCRdb's copy, which holds only in-frame ones; the method was immunoSEQ multiplex PCR. The table records fewer than 80,000 clones, 70% to 90% of them present only once. The sequences come from CD4+ or CD8+ T cells sorted from blood, collected in a trial of the OX40 agonist ivuxolimab. These receptor sequences come from an adult with an advanced solid tumor such as melanoma, head and neck, liver or kidney cancer.

V usage is TRBV19 and J usage is TRBJ2-1; no firm D call. Trimming cost V 2 bases and J 0 bases, with 11 bases left between them. The CDR3 extends over 16 amino acids. Per germline, CDR1 LNHDA and CDR2 SQIVND (reference sequence). In DNA form, the CDR3 reads TGTGCCAGTAGTATAAGGGCGGACCACTCCTACAATGAGCAGTTCTTC. Translating gives CASSIRADHSYNEQFF.

V gene TRBV27 combines with J gene TRBJ2-5; weak D call: TRBD1 (6 bases). The germline CDR1 and CDR2 sequences are MNHEY and SMNVEV (reference sequence). V lost 1 base and J lost 0, with 12 bases in between. The CDR3 contains 16 residues. This CDR3 reads CASSLLSSGDQETQYF. The CDR3, as DNA: TGTGCCAGCAGTTTATTATCTTCAGGGGACCAAGAGACCCAGTACTTC.

This clone was recorded a few times. CDR3 residues: CASSFDLNQPQHF. As DNA, the CDR3 is TGTGCCAGCAGCTTCGATTTGAATCAGCCCCAGCATTTT. The V and J genes are TRBV11-2 and TRBJ1-5; no definite D call. Looked up from germline, CDR1 is SGHAT and CDR2 is FQNNGV. With 3 bases removed from V and 4 bases from J, the gap between germline ends came to 7 bases. The CDR3 extends over 13 amino acids.

In this sample, this clone turned up a few times. The chain joins TRBV6-4 to TRBJ2-7, with 10 positions matching TRBD2. CDR3 length: 14 residues. V gave up 4 bases and J gave up 6 bases; unmatched junction bases: 6. From germline, CDR1 is MRHNA and CDR2 SNTAGT. The CDR3 loop reads CASSALAGVGEQYF. CDR3 bases: TGTGCCAGCAGTGCTCTAGCGGGAGTTGGCGAGCAGTACTTC.

This chain joins TRBV30 and TRBJ2-1, with a tentative D call TRBD2 (7 bases). CDR1 and CDR2 from the germline V gene are GTSNPN and SVGIG (reference sequence). The V end lost 0 bases, the J end lost 10 bases, and 13 bases lay between the germline ends. The CDR3 is 13 amino acids. The CDR3 DNA reads as TGTGCCTGGAGTGTATTGGGGGGGCAAGAGCAGTTCTTC. Amino acids: CAWSVLGGQEQFF.

V usage is TRBV4-2 and J usage is TRBJ2-2; TRBD2 aligns across 13 bases. The CDR3 is 19 amino acids. J lost 4 bases, V lost 1 base, and 9 bases had no gene match. Germline CDR1 and CDR2: LGHNA and YNFKEQ. The DNA for the CDR3 is TGTGCCAGCAGCCAAGGGGAAACTAGCGGGGGGGTTAGCACCGGGGAGCTGTTTTTT. Protein sequence: CASSQGETSGGVSTGELFF.

This clone was recorded a few times. The chain carries TRBV30 and TRBJ2-3, with 11 bases fitting TRBD2. The CDR3 runs 16 residues. Per the germline V gene, CDR1 is GTSNPN and CDR2 is SVGIG (reference sequence). V was pared by 0 bases and J by 4 bases, with 6 bases of the junction left unmatched. Written as DNA, the CDR3 is TGTGCCTGGAGTGTTGGACTAGCGGGTCCGCCAGATACGCAGTATTTT. Its protein is CAWSVGLAGPPDTQYF.

This chain links TRBV4-2 with TRBJ2-3; D gene ambiguous. The length of the CDR3 is 17 residues. Germline V gene lookup returns CDR1 LGHNA and CDR2 YNFKEQ. The V and J ends lost 0 bases and 1 base respectively, with 14 bases between them. The CDR3 here is CASSQELSSVRTDTQYF. Here the CDR3 DNA reads TGTGCCAGCAGCCAAGAACTTTCCAGCGTACGCACAGATACGCAGTATTTT.

The chain joins TRBV6-1 to TRBJ2-3; TRBD1 is a possible D gene (6 bases). The CDR3 is made up of 14 amino acids. Per germline, CDR1 MNHNS and CDR2 SASEGT. Trimming removed 7 bases from V and 2 bases from J, with 13 bases in between. CDR3 region: CASTWGQPTDTQYF. DNA for the CDR3: TGTGCCAGCACGTGGGGACAACCCACAGATACGCAGTATTTT.

This rearrangement joins TRBV6-5 to TRBJ2-7; 8 positions agree with TRBD1. CDR3 size: 13 residues. The germline gives CDR1 MNHEY, CDR2 SVGAGI. V trimming: 6 bases; J trimming: 6 bases; junction bases outside the gene matches: 7. The CDR3 protein is CASSQYRGSEQYF. The CDR3 nucleotides read TGTGCCAGCAGCCAATACAGGGGGAGCGAGCAGTACTTC.

The J gene is TRBJ2-7, the V gene TRBV5-1, with TRBD2 matching over 7 bases. The CDR3 has 15 amino acids. The germline gives CDR1 SGHRS, CDR2 YFSETQ. The trim removed 5 bases at V and 0 bases at J, leaving 8 bases unmatched. CDR3 region: CASSPGRSNSYEQYF. The DNA for the CDR3 is TGCGCCAGCAGTCCCGGGAGGAGCAACTCCTACGAGCAGTACTTC.

In its sample, this clone was seen a few times. This sequence joins TRBV5-4 and TRBJ2-3, with 8 bases lining up with TRBD2. This CDR3 has 17 amino acids. Germline loops: CDR1 SGHNT, CDR2 YYREEE (reference sequence). V dropped 0 bases and J dropped 2; count of bases not matched to a gene: 8. The CDR3 region has the DNA TGTGCCAGCAGCTTGGAGGCGGGGGGACCCTTCACAGATACGCAGTATTTT. This translates into CASSLEAGGPFTDTQYF.

The V gene is TRBV5-1, the J gene TRBJ2-7, with TRBD2 identical over 10 bases. CDR1 is SGHRS and CDR2 is YFSETQ in the germline V gene. J lost 5 bases, V lost 3 bases, and 8 bases had no gene match. CDR3 size: 15 residues. The CDR3 sequence: CASSSLGTSEDEQYF. In DNA, the CDR3 is TGCGCCAGCAGCTCCCTCGGGACTAGCGAAGACGAGCAGTACTTC.

This chain uses TRBV11-2 with TRBJ1-4; D is undetermined. Germline CDR1 and CDR2: SGHAT and FQNNGV. V lost 1 base, J lost 8 bases, and 14 bases lay in between. CDR3 size: 15 residues. The CDR3, as DNA: TGTGCCAGCAGCTTAGTATCCAGATGGGAGGAAAAACTGTTTTTT. Its protein is CASSLVSRWEEKLFF.

The DNA of the CDR3 is TGTGCCAGTAGTCCGGGGCTGGGGACGGGGTATGGCTACACCTTC. This sequence encodes CASSPGLGTGYGYTF. V usage is TRBV19 and J usage is TRBJ1-2; a possible D gene is TRBD1 (5 bases). Germline V lookup: CDR1 LNHDA, CDR2 SQIVND (reference sequence). The CDR3 length is 15 residues. Trimming cost V 5 bases and J 5 bases, with 18 bases left between them.

The CDR3 bases are TGTGCCACCAGCAGTTCAGAATATATCTCCTACGAGCAGTACGTC. Protein sequence: CATSSSEYISYEQYV. The gene calls are TRBV15 and TRBJ2-7; D call uncertain. The CDR3 loop spans 15 amino acids. Germline CDR1 LNHNV, CDR2 YYDKDF (reference sequence). The V and J ends lost 3 bases and 0 bases respectively, with 12 bases between them.

This clone was detected a few times. This chain joins TRBV15 and TRBJ2-4; TRBD1 agrees at 9 bases. The CDR3 consists of 15 residues. The V segment lost 4 bases and the J segment 7 bases; nucleotides outside the gene matches: 8. Germline V gene data show CDR1 as LNHNV and CDR2 as YYDKDF (reference sequence). The CDR3 sequence: CATSTRWGQGNIQYF. CDR3 DNA sequence: TGTGCCACCAGCACCCGCTGGGGACAGGGTAACATTCAGTACTTC.

The rearrangement uses TRBV6-6 and TRBJ2-1; D is possibly TRBD2 (5 bases). Trimming took 10 bases from V and 10 from J, leaving 11 bases between them. Germline values: CDR1 MNHNY, CDR2 SVGAGI (reference sequence). The CDR3 spans 10 residues. In nucleotides, the CDR3 is TGTGCCACCGGGAACTGGGAGCAGTTCTTC. Translated: CATGNWEQFF.

J is TRBJ1-1 and V is TRBV7-8; possible D gene TRBD1, 5 bases. Germline assignment: CDR1 SGHVS and CDR2 FQNEAQ. Trimming left V 5 bases short and J 4 bases short, with 14 bases between. The CDR3 contains 14 residues. The CDR3 coding sequence is TGTGCCAGCAGCCCGGGCGGGGGAGGCACTGAAGCTTTCTTT. Amino acids: CASSPGGGGTEAFF.

This rearrangement joins TRBV4-1 to TRBJ2-1; 9 bases fit TRBD1. Trimming at V came to 5 bases and at J to 3 bases, leaving 8 bases not matched to a gene. CDR1 is MGHRA and CDR2 is YSYEKL in the germline V gene. CDR3 length equals 16 residues. CDR3 amino acids: CASSYRPGQGYNEQFF. Here the CDR3 DNA reads TGCGCCAGCAGCTATCGACCGGGACAGGGCTACAATGAGCAGTTCTTC.